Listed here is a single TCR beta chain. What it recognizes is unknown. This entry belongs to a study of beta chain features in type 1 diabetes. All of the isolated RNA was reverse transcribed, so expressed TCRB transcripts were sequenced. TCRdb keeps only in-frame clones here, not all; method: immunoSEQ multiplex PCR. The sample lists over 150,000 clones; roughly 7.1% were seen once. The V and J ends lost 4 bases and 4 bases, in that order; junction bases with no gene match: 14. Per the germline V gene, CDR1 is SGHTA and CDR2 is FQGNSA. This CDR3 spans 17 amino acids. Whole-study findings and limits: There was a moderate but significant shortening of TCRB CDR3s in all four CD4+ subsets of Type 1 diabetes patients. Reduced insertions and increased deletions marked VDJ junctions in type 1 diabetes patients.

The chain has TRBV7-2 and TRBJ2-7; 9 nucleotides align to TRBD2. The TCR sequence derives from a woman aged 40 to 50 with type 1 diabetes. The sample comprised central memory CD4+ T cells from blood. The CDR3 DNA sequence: TGTGCCAGCAGCTCAGGGGGAGCGGGGGGAGGAAGGTACGAGCAGTACTTC. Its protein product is CASSSGGAGGGRYEQYF.